This entry concerns a single T cell receptor (beta chain). The antigen is unknown. This table comes from immunoSEQ multiplex PCR, and its TCRdb copy is limited to in-frame clones, with some not included. The table lists approximately 150,000 clones, about 88% of them singletons. These data originate in a study of cytotoxic CD8 clonotypes in ibrutinib-treated CLL. Study at large: Overall, 24 responses were partial and 2 complete; following median approximately 73 months, around 15 patients stayed remitted and around twelve progressed. General study findings and limits: Sustained-remission and progressing patients had unequal sampling times.

CDR3 length: 14 amino acids. The germline V gene has CDR1 SGDLS and CDR2 YYNGEE. The V and J ends lost 3 bases and 2 bases, in that order; junction bases with no gene match: 2. Sample: PBMCs, taken at disease progression, from a patient treated with ibrutinib. V gene TRBV9 combines with J gene TRBJ2-5; the match to TRBD1 covers 9 bases. The receptor comes from a human donor with chronic lymphocytic leukemia. The CDR3 nucleotides are TGTGCCAGCAGCGGCGACAGGGGGCAAGAGACCCAGTACTTC. It translates to CASSGDRGQETQYF.